The 17 T cell receptor beta chains presented below share a single source sample, sequenced in a study of T-cell memory formation after mild COVID-19. TCRdb recomputed calls from the 5' RACE reads with MiXCR, one row per CDR3 protein. The sample lists roughly 200,000 distinct CDR3 sequences, over 9% occurring once. Sequencing was carried out using PBMCs or a T cell subset sorted from them (not recorded which). These receptors originate from a man in his late teens or twenties who had mild COVID-19 (a few samples of this study predate the infection). Cell type and time point are not known.

This clonotype was detected many times. V gene TRBV20-1 combines with J gene TRBJ2-5; 11 bases align to TRBD2. Trimming took 1 base from V and 5 from J; bases not matched to a gene: 9. The CDR3 length is 16 residues. The germline CDR1 and CDR2 sequences are DFQATT and SNEGSKA (reference sequence). The CDR3 here is CSARVPGLAVLETQYF. Here the CDR3 DNA reads TGCAGTGCTAGAGTTCCGGGACTAGCGGTACTCGAGACCCAGTACTTC.

The chain joins TRBV27 to TRBJ2-1; no clear D gene. CDR1 is MNHEY, CDR2 SMNVEV, per germline (reference sequence). The V and J ends lost 5 bases and 9 bases respectively, with 11 bases between them. CDR3 length equals 12 residues. CDR3 nucleotides: TGTGCCAGCAGTCCGCACATGACTGAGCAGTTCTTC. It yields the protein CASSPHMTEQFF.

V and J are TRBV3-1 and TRBJ2-5; no clear D gene. Germline CDR1 LGHDT, CDR2 YNNKEL (reference sequence). The CDR3 length is 14 residues. V lost 0 bases and J lost 2, with 7 bases in between. In DNA, the CDR3 is TGTGCCAGCAGCCAAGATATGGCTCAAGAGACCCAGTACTTC. The encoded protein is CASSQDMAQETQYF.

V is TRBV25-1 and J is TRBJ2-5; TRBD2 matches 7 bases. V lost 3 bases and J lost 5; bases outside the gene matches: 9. CDR3 size: 15 residues. From germline, CDR1 is MGHDK and CDR2 SYGVNS. The CDR3 sequence is CASSEGTIGGETQYF. The CDR3 bases are TGTGCCAGCAGTGAGGGGACTATCGGGGGGGAGACCCAGTACTTC.

This clonotype was counted a few times. The chain uses TRBV3-1 and TRBJ2-2; 7 bases are a match to TRBD1. CDR1 is LGHDT and CDR2 is YNNKEL in the germline V gene (reference sequence). Trimming took 1 base from V and 4 from J; bases not matched to a gene: 6. The CDR3 is 16 amino acids. The CDR3 loop is CASSQAGTAFTGELFF. CDR3 coding DNA: TGTGCCAGCAGCCAAGCTGGGACAGCCTTCACCGGGGAGCTGTTTTTT.

This rearrangement joins TRBV7-9 to TRBJ1-6, with D possibly matching TRBD1 (6 bases). Per germline, CDR1 SEHNR and CDR2 FQNEAQ (reference sequence). This CDR3 contains 15 residues. Trimming stripped 6 bases from V and 13 bases from J, with 22 bases between. The CDR3 spells CASRKITGPSIPLHF. DNA of the CDR3: TGTGCCAGCAGAAAAATTACAGGGCCATCAATCCCCCTCCACTTT. Complete variable domain (other parts from reference TRBV7-9 and TRBJ1-6): DTGVSQNPRHKITKRGQNVTFRCDPISEHNRLYWYRQTLGQGPEFLTYFQNEAQLEKSRLLSDRFSAERPKGSFSTLEIQRTEQGDSAMYLCASRKITGPSIPLHFGNGTRLTVT.

This clonotype was seen many times. J is TRBJ2-5 and V is TRBV7-7; no firm D call. CDR1 is SSHAT, CDR2 FNYEAQ, per germline (reference sequence). The CDR3 sequence is 13 residues long. With 5 bases removed from V and 5 bases from J, the gap between germline ends came to 12 bases. CDR3 in DNA: TGTGCCAGCAGCCCCAAAGGATGGGAGACCCAGTACTTC. It specifies CASSPKGWETQYF.

This clonotype was picked up a small number of times. The V gene is TRBV12-3 or TRBV12-4, the J gene TRBJ1-1; D is unclear. The CDR3 has 13 amino acids. Trimming took off 6 bases at V and 1 base at J, with 9 bases between the two ends. CDR3 DNA: TGTGCCAGCAGCCGAACAAGGAACACTGAAGCTTTCTTT. This gives the protein CASSRTRNTEAFF.

This clonotype showed up many times. This sequence joins TRBV4-2 and TRBJ2-1; the D gene is possibly TRBD1 (5 bases). The V gene's germline CDR1 is LGHNA and CDR2 YNFKEQ. V was clipped by 6 bases and J by 8 bases, with 14 bases between them. The CDR3 consists of 13 residues. The CDR3 region is CASRPHRSDEQFF. Written as DNA, the CDR3 is TGTGCCAGCAGACCCCACAGGTCTGATGAGCAGTTCTTC.

The chain uses TRBV7-2 and TRBJ1-5; a weak D match, TRBD1 (6 bases). This CDR3 is built from 17 residues. V was shortened by 4 bases and J by 0 bases, with 16 bases between the two germline ends. In germline, CDR1 is SGHTA, CDR2 FQGNSA. As DNA, the CDR3 is TGTGCCAGCAGCTCCATTCGGGGACAATATAGCAATCAGCCCCAGCATTTT. It specifies CASSSIRGQYSNQPQHF.

The chain recombines TRBV7-2 with TRBJ2-7; weak D call: TRBD1 (6 bases). The CDR3 spans 13 residues. The germline V gene encodes CDR1 SGHTA and CDR2 FQGNSA. V lost 6 bases and J 3 bases, leaving 12 bases between the germline ends. The CDR3, as DNA: TGTGCCAGCAGGGTTCAACAGGGCTACGAGCAGTACTTC. It encodes CASRVQQGYEQYF.

V and J are TRBV18 and TRBJ2-3; D is unresolved. CDR3 length: 13 residues. Germline V lookup: CDR1 KGHSH, CDR2 LQKENI. V was clipped by 3 bases and J by 6 bases, with 10 bases between them. The CDR3 reads CASSPLHGDTQYF. In DNA form, the CDR3 reads TGTGCCAGCTCACCGTTACACGGGGATACGCAGTATTTT.

The chain couples TRBV10-2 to TRBJ2-4; 11 positions agree with TRBD2. Germline trimming cut 6 bases from V and 1 base from J; bases unmatched to any gene: 14. The CDR3 runs 19 residues. Germline CDR1 WSHSY, CDR2 SAAADI. The CDR3 DNA reads TGCGCCAGCAGCCACGACTTCATAGCGGGGGGGCCGGCCAAAAACATTCAGTACTTC. As protein: CASSHDFIAGGPAKNIQYF.

V is TRBV7-9 and J is TRBJ1-5; no reliable D call. The germline V and J ends were trimmed by 4 bases and 5 bases, with 9 bases remaining between them. The CDR3 sequence is 13 residues long. The germline gives CDR1 SEHNR, CDR2 FQNEAQ (reference sequence). The CDR3, as DNA: TGTGCCAGCAGCTCGACGGGAGATCAGCCCCAGCATTTT. Translating it yields CASSSTGDQPQHF.

CDR3 loop: CASSQEPGQGGFYEQYF. CDR3 bases: TGTGCCAGCAGCCAAGAGCCGGGACAGGGGGGGTTCTACGAGCAGTACTTC. V is TRBV4-2 and J is TRBJ2-7; 11 positions match TRBD1. Germline V CDR1 and CDR2: LGHNA, YNFKEQ. The CDR3 spans 17 residues. J was trimmed by 3 bases and V by 0 bases; bases with no gene match: 7.

V is TRBV18 and J is TRBJ2-7; TRBD1 agrees at 9 bases. The CDR3 extends over 14 amino acids. Trimming cost V 4 bases and J 6 bases; bases outside gene matches: 7. In germline, CDR1 is KGHSH, CDR2 LQKENI. CDR3 in amino acids: CASSQGQGGLEQYF. CDR3 nucleotide sequence: TGTGCCAGCTCACAGGGACAGGGAGGGCTCGAGCAGTACTTC.

The chain couples TRBV29-1 to TRBJ2-3; TRBD2 is a possible D gene (6 bases). Trimming removed 4 bases at V and 4 bases at J, with 15 bases between. The CDR3 length is 14 residues. Germline values: CDR1 SQVTM, CDR2 ANQGSEA. In DNA, the CDR3 is TGCAGCGTTGGGGGCCGCCTAGCGCCAGATACGCAGTATTTT. It codes for CSVGGRLAPDTQYF.